Listed here are 23 T cell receptor beta chains from one sample, sequenced in a study of T cell repertoires in cytomegalovirus infection. A single record per CDR3 protein comes from TCRdb applying MiXCR to the reads. Found here are about 320,000 distinct CDR3 sequences, over 7.5% of them singletons; the top ten hold 3.5% to 4.5%. Sequenced sample: PBMCs. Receptors were obtained from a human donor in good health (CMV status not recorded). Some clones in this sample may be carry-over from other donors' samples.

This clonotype showed up just once. This may stem from a read error, because a much larger clone lies one nucleotide away. The chain joins TRBV7-2 to TRBJ2-1, with 7 bases aligning to TRBD2. With 6 bases clipped from V and 5 bases from J, the junction kept 13 bases outside the gene matches. Germline-derived CDR1 and CDR2 are SGHTA and FQGNSA. This CDR3 has 16 residues. The DNA of the CDR3 is TGTGCCAGCAGATCAACCCTTCTGGGGGGGAACAATGAGCAGTTCTTC. Protein: CASRSTLLGGNNEQFF.

There are many counts of this clonotype. The gene calls are TRBV7-2 and TRBJ1-1; possible D gene TRBD1, 5 bases. Germline V gene lookup returns CDR1 SGHTA and CDR2 FQGNSA. V lost 1 base and J 5 bases, leaving 11 bases between the germline ends. The CDR3 covers 14 residues. CDR3 sequence reads: CASSLDGGGTEAFF. The CDR3 region has the DNA TGTGCCAGCAGCTTAGATGGGGGGGGGACTGAAGCTTTCTTT. Together with reference TRBV7-2 and TRBJ1-1, the CDR3 gives the full variable domain: GAGVSQSPSNKVTEKGKDVELRCDPISGHTALYWYRQSLGQGLEFLIYFQGNSAPDKSGLPSDRFSAERTGGSVSTLTIQRTQQEDSAVYLCASSLDGGGTEAFFGQGTRLTVV.

This clonotype was seen at least ten times. This chain links TRBV12-3 or TRBV12-4 with TRBJ2-7, with D possibly TRBD1 on 7 matching bases. The CDR3 sequence is 16 residues long. Trimming left V 5 bases short and J 2 bases short, with 19 bases between. The CDR3 nucleotides read TGTGCCAGCAGTGCTCAAAGGGGGCGCGGGACCTACGAGCAGTACTTC. Residues: CASSAQRGRGTYEQYF.

A few counts support this clonotype. This sequence joins TRBV11-2 and TRBJ2-7; D not resolved. V was pared by 2 bases and J by 1 base, with 12 bases between. This CDR3 region has 15 residues. The germline gives CDR1 SGHAT, CDR2 FQNNGV. The chain's CDR3 is CASSLYNTLSYEQYF. The CDR3 DNA reads TGTGCCAGCAGCTTATACAACACCTTGTCCTACGAGCAGTACTTC.

The rearrangement uses TRBV12-3 or TRBV12-4 and TRBJ2-2; the D gene is possibly TRBD1 (6 bases). The germline V and J ends were trimmed by 6 bases and 0 bases, with 14 bases remaining between them. The CDR3 contains 16 residues. This CDR3 reads CASSPRGGPNTGELFF. CDR3 in DNA: TGTGCCAGCAGCCCCAGGGGCGGACCGAACACCGGGGAGCTGTTTTTT.

The rearrangement uses TRBV12-3 or TRBV12-4 and TRBJ2-1; 7 nucleotides agree with TRBD2. J lost 10 bases, V lost 3 bases, and 9 bases had no gene match. This CDR3 is built from 14 residues. The CDR3 is CASSFGGSFIEQFF. The CDR3 DNA reads as TGTGCCAGCAGTTTCGGCGGGAGCTTTATAGAGCAGTTCTTC.

This clonotype was counted at least ten times. The gene calls are TRBV3-1 and TRBJ2-1, with D perhaps TRBD1 or TRBD2 (5 bases each). Trimming took off 3 bases at V and 7 bases at J, with 22 bases between the two ends. Germline V gene sequence: CDR1 LGHDT, CDR2 YNNKEL (reference sequence). The CDR3 is 17 residues long. The CDR3, as DNA: TGTGCCAGCAGCCAGGACCCCGGGGCCAGGGCGAGAAATGAGCAGTTCTTC. Translated, it gives CASSQDPGARARNEQFF.

This clonotype was seen more than once but under ten times. CDR3 sequence: CASSLVGGGVDTEAFF. As DNA, the CDR3 is TGTGCCAGCAGCTTAGTAGGGGGCGGGGTAGACACTGAAGCTTTCTTT. This sequence joins TRBV7-2 and TRBJ1-1; 7 positions match TRBD1. J lost 3 bases, V lost 1 base, and 8 bases had no gene match. The CDR3 runs 16 residues. The germline V gene has CDR1 SGHTA and CDR2 FQGNSA.

This clonotype has just a few counts. The chain couples TRBV7-2 to TRBJ2-7; D remains ambiguous. Germline values: CDR1 SGHTA, CDR2 FQGNSA. This CDR3 spans 13 amino acids. The ends were cut back, 3 bases at V and 7 bases at J, with 13 bases in the middle. CDR3 nucleotides: TGTGCCAGCAGCTTCAATACTGGGGTTGAGCAGTACTTC. This sequence encodes CASSFNTGVEQYF.

This clonotype showed up just a few times. The chain recombines TRBV12-3 or TRBV12-4 with TRBJ2-2; the D gene is possibly TRBD1 (5 bases). The CDR3 loop spans 14 amino acids. Trimming stripped 3 bases from V and 1 base from J, with 6 bases between. CDR3 DNA sequence: TGTGCCAGCAGTTTGACAGAGAACACCGGGGAGCTGTTTTTT. It codes for CASSLTENTGELFF.

In this sample, this clonotype turned up a few times. The chain has TRBV7-6 and TRBJ1-3, with a tentative D call TRBD1 (6 bases). Germline assignment: CDR1 SGHVS and CDR2 FNYEAQ. V was shortened by 5 bases and J by 4 bases, with 12 bases between the two germline ends. The CDR3 covers 14 residues. The CDR3 DNA reads TGTGCCAGCAGCCCTAATACAGGGGGAAACACCATATATTTT. Amino acid sequence: CASSPNTGGNTIYF.

This clonotype was seen only a few times. J is TRBJ1-2 and V is TRBV27, with D hard to call. Germline CDR1 and CDR2: MNHEY and SMNVEV (reference sequence). The V gene lost 7 bases and the J gene lost 4 bases, with 28 bases spanning the gap. This CDR3 region has 18 residues. The CDR3 loop reads CASKPGDAQSYITYGYTF. In nucleotides, the CDR3 is TGTGCCAGCAAACCCGGAGACGCGCAGTCTTATATAACCTATGGCTACACCTTC.

This chain uses TRBV30 with TRBJ1-6; D gene unclear. V lost 4 bases and J lost 0, with 16 bases in between. This CDR3 spans 17 amino acids. The germline gives CDR1 GTSNPN, CDR2 SVGIG (reference sequence). The DNA for the CDR3 is TGTGCCTGGAATCTGGCAGGCCAGAGCTCCTATAATTCACCCCTCCACTTT. It encodes CAWNLAGQSSYNSPLHF.

The V gene is TRBV28, the J gene TRBJ2-7; TRBD1 might be the D (6 bases). This CDR3 comprises 14 residues. Germline V lookup: CDR1 MDHEN, CDR2 SYDVKM. Trimming took 3 bases from V and 5 from J, leaving 14 bases between them. CDR3 nucleotides: TGTGCCAGCAGTTTTTCAGGGGTACCCCACGAGCAGTACTTC. It encodes CASSFSGVPHEQYF.

This clonotype has only one observation. The CDR3 nucleotides read TGCAGTGCGAAACGGAGAGAGGGGGGGGGTGGCACTGAAGCTTTCTTT. Its protein product is CSAKRREGGGGTEAFF. The chain has TRBV20-1 and TRBJ1-1; maybe TRBD1 (6 bases). V dropped 6 bases and J dropped 4 bases, with 24 bases sitting between them. The CDR3 spans 16 residues. Germline values: CDR1 DFQATT, CDR2 SNEGSKA (reference sequence).

This clonotype has just a few counts. This CDR3 is CASSRDYNYEQYF. The CDR3 DNA follows: TGTGCCAGCAGTAGGGACTACAACTACGAGCAGTACTTC. V and J are TRBV2 and TRBJ2-7; TRBD2 agrees at 7 bases. Germline values: CDR1 SNHLY, CDR2 FYNNEI. Trimming took 5 bases from V and 3 from J; bases not matched to a gene: 4. This CDR3 has 13 amino acids.

Comment on this clonotype: Sequence at one end of the junction differs from germline and may be a read error. This rearrangement joins TRBV7-2 to TRBJ2-1; D is undetermined. The CDR3 runs 15 residues. CDR1 and CDR2 from the germline V gene are SGHTA and FQGNSA. The CDR3 DNA reads as TGTGCCAGCAGCTTAGACTACCGCTCCTACGATGAGCAGTTCTTC. As protein: CASSLDYRSYDEQFF.

There are many counts of this clonotype. J is TRBJ2-4 and V is TRBV7-2, with D perhaps given as TRBD1 or TRBD2 (5 bases each). In germline, CDR1 is SGHTA, CDR2 FQGNSA. V lost 5 bases and J 1 base, leaving 12 bases between the germline ends. CDR3 length: 15 residues. In DNA form, the CDR3 reads TGTGCCAGCAGCCGGCGGTGGGGGGCCAAAAACATTCAGTACTTC. It translates to CASSRRWGAKNIQYF.

This clonotype came up a few times. The chain recombines TRBV27 with TRBJ2-1; 7 bases line up with TRBD2. The V gene end was trimmed by 1 base and the J gene end by 6 bases; junction bases not matched to a gene: 9. The germline CDR1 and CDR2 sequences are MNHEY and SMNVEV (reference sequence). The CDR3 is 16 residues long. In DNA form, the CDR3 reads TGTGCCAGCAGTTTATTGGCTAGCGGAAGGGCCAATGAGCAGTTCTTC. Translating it yields CASSLLASGRANEQFF.

For the CDR3, the DNA is TGTGCCAGCAGCCGCAGGGGGCAGGTCAATCAGCCCCAGCATTTT. Translated: CASSRRGQVNQPQHF. The genes are TRBV7-9 and TRBJ1-5, with 8 bases identical to TRBD1. Germline CDR1 reads SEHNR; CDR2 reads FQNEAQ (reference sequence). The CDR3 extends over 15 amino acids. J lost 3 bases, V lost 5 bases, and 6 bases had no gene match.

The V and J genes are TRBV6-2 or TRBV6-3 and TRBJ2-2, with TRBD2 identical over 8 bases. Germline values: CDR1 MNHEY, CDR2 SVGEGT. V gave up 6 bases and J gave up 4 bases; unmatched junction bases: 4. CDR3 size: 14 residues. CDR3 residues: CASRFTSGTGELFF. In DNA, the CDR3 is TGTGCCAGCAGGTTCACTAGCGGCACCGGGGAGCTGTTTTTT.

In its sample, this clonotype was seen many times. V usage is TRBV7-3 and J usage is TRBJ1-1, with D hard to call. This CDR3 is 14 amino acids long. V lost 2 bases to trimming and J lost 2 bases, with 9 bases between them. Germline V lookup: CDR1 SGHTA, CDR2 FQGTGA. For the CDR3, the DNA is TGTGCCAGCAGCTTATCCCCGGGTAACACTGAAGCTTTCTTT. Translation: CASSLSPGNTEAFF.

Many counts were recorded for this clonotype. This rearrangement joins TRBV7-2 to TRBJ2-5; 8 nucleotides match TRBD2. Germline V lookup: CDR1 SGHTA, CDR2 FQGNSA. The CDR3 is 15 residues long. V trimming: 6 bases; J trimming: 2 bases; junction bases outside the gene matches: 8. The CDR3 coding sequence is TGTGCCAGCAGTTATAGCGGGATGATTCAAGAGACCCAGTACTTC. This encodes CASSYSGMIQETQYF.